This TCR beta chain was found in a study of blood T cells in healthy people across ages. General study points: Unsorted PBMCs blocked a conclusive comparison of naive and antigen-experienced cells. A roughly linear fall in TCR beta diversity per million T cells was seen with increasing age.

The length of the CDR3 is 15 residues. Trimming removed 7 bases from V and 0 bases from J, with 13 bases in between. Details on this clonotype: Its antigen is unidentified.

A J-beta primer mix and a sample-barcoded 5' primer were used in a second PCR of about 7 to 12 cycles. The template-switch adaptor, which had 12 random nucleotides, put a tag on each cDNA molecule. TCRdb analysed the 5' RACE reads with MiXCR anew, one entry per CDR3 protein. Of roughly 1.5 million distinct CDR3 sequences in the sample, 40% to 45% were seen once. This chain connects TRBV12-3 or TRBV12-4 to TRBJ1-5; D not certain. Sequencing was performed on blood. The TCR originated in a woman between 18 and 29 years old in good health. Here the CDR3 DNA reads TGTGCCAGCACCTGGGCCTCCTATAGCAATCAGCCCCAGCATTTT. It yields the protein CASTWASYSNQPQHF.